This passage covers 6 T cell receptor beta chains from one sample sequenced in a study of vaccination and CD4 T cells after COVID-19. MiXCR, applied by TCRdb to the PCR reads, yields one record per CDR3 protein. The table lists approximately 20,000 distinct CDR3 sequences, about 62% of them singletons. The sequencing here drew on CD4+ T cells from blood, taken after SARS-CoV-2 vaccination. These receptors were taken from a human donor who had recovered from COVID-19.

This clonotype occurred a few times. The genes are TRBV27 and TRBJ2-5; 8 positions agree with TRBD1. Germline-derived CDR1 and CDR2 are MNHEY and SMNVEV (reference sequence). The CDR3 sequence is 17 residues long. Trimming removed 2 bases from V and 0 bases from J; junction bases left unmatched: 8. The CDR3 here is CASSLSRDRIYQETQYF. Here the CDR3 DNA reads TGTGCCAGCAGTTTAAGCCGGGACAGGATATACCAAGAGACCCAGTACTTC.

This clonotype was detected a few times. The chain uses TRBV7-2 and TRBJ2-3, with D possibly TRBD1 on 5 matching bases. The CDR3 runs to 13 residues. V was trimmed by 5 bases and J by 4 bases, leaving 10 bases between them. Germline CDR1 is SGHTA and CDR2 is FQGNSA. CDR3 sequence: CASSTGAADTQYF. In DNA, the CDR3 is TGTGCCAGCAGCACAGGAGCCGCAGATACGCAGTATTTT.

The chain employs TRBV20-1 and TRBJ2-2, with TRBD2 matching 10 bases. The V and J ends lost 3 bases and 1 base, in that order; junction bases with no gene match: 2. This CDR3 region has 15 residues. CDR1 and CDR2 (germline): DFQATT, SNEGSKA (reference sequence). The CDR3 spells CSARTSGLNTGELFF. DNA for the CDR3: TGCAGTGCTAGGACTAGCGGGCTGAACACCGGGGAGCTGTTTTTT.

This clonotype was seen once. The CDR3 nucleotides read TGTGCCAGCAGTCTCGGACTAGCGGGAGCCACAGATACGCAGTATTTT. This gives the protein CASSLGLAGATDTQYF. The chain employs TRBV7-9 and TRBJ2-3; 13 bases are a match to TRBD2. This CDR3 contains 16 residues. V trimming: 6 bases; J trimming: 2 bases; junction bases outside the gene matches: 5. Germline V gene data show CDR1 as SEHNR and CDR2 as FQNEAQ (reference sequence).

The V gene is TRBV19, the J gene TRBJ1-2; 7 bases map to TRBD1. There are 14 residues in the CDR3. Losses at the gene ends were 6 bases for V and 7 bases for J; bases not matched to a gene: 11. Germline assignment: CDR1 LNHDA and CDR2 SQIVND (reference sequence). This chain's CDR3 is CASRGQELTFGYTF. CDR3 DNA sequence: TGTGCCAGTAGAGGACAGGAACTTACCTTTGGCTACACCTTC.

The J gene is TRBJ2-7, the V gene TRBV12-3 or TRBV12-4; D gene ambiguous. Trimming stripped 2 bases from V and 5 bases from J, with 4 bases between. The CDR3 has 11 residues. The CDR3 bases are TGTGCCAGCAGTTTACGGCACGAGCAGTACTTC. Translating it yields CASSLRHEQYF.